This TCR beta chain was sequenced for a study of vaccination and CD4 T cells after COVID-19. Study summary: Diagnosis preceded the drawing of post-COVID samples by a median 101 days (range 35 to 161).

The treatment was: roughly 10-day PBMC culture with coronavirus spike peptide pools or control peptides (ViraFEST assay). Oncomine TCR Beta short-read sequencing was applied to DNA from cultured CD4+ T cells. One entry per CDR3 protein results from TCRdb running MiXCR on the PCR reads. The data contain 10,000 or so distinct CDR3 sequences, roughly 82% of them seen just once; the ten biggest clones take up 18%. As regards this clonotype: Its matching antigen is unknown.

The germline V gene has CDR1 DFQATT and CDR2 SNEGSKA (reference sequence). The trim removed 6 bases at V and 9 bases at J, leaving 7 bases unmatched. The CDR3 runs 14 residues. The receptor comes from a human donor who had recovered from COVID-19. Source material: CD4+ T cells from blood, cultured in vitro. This chain joins TRBV20-1 and TRBJ2-1; 14 bases match TRBD2. The CDR3 here is CSAGTSGRPAEQFF. CDR3 nucleotides: TGCAGTGCCGGGACTAGCGGGAGACCGGCTGAGCAGTTCTTC.